A single sample is the source of the 32 T cell receptor beta chains below, sequenced in a study of glioma-infiltrating T cells after dendritic cell vaccination. Time point denoted: after dendritic cell vaccination, including at tumor progression/relapse. Libraries were prepared by immunoSEQ multiplex PCR; TCRdb keeps only in-frame clonotypes and omits some of them. The table records more than 75,000 clones, roughly four fifths of them present only once. The sample here was blood, taken after dendritic cell vaccination. The receptors were gathered from a human donor with glioblastoma.

This clone was counted once. This rearrangement joins TRBV23-1 to TRBJ1-3; D is unresolved. TRBV23-1 is labeled an ORF, and its function is uncertain. Trimming left V 5 bases short and J 2 bases short, with 13 bases between. This CDR3 has 15 residues. CDR3 region: CASSFQDFPGNTIYF. The CDR3 bases are TGCGCCAGCAGTTTTCAGGATTTCCCTGGAAACACCATATATTTT.

V gene TRBV2 combines with J gene TRBJ1-2; D is unclear. V was pared by 5 bases and J by 4 bases, with 11 bases between. The germline V gene encodes CDR1 SNHLY and CDR2 FYNNEI. The CDR3 runs to 13 residues. CDR3: CASSMGPGYGYTF. CDR3 DNA sequence: TGTGCCAGCAGTATGGGCCCCGGCTATGGCTACACCTTC.

The chain employs TRBV27 and TRBJ1-6, with 9 positions matching TRBD1. This CDR3 has 14 residues. V shed 2 bases, J shed 9 bases, and the junction held 2 bases outside the gene matches. Germline CDR1 reads MNHEY; CDR2 reads SMNVEV (reference sequence). Here the CDR3 DNA reads TGTGCCAGCAGTTTAGGGGACAGGGTTTCACCCCTCCACTTT. This sequence encodes CASSLGDRVSPLHF.

The rearrangement joins TRBV30 to TRBJ2-1; 8 bases match TRBD2. CDR3 length equals 13 residues. The ends lost 3 bases at V and 4 bases at J; junction bases unmatched: 2. Germline CDR1 GTSNPN, CDR2 SVGIG (reference sequence). In DNA form, the CDR3 reads TGTGCCTGGAGAGCGGGGGCGTACAATGAGCAGTTCTTC. The encoded protein is CAWRAGAYNEQFF.

Regarding this clone: Other DNA variants within this sample encode the same CDR3. The rearrangement links TRBV19 to TRBJ1-5; D unresolved. This CDR3 comprises 15 residues. Trimming took off 1 base at V and 2 bases at J, with 9 bases between the two ends. Germline values: CDR1 LNHDA, CDR2 SQIVND (reference sequence). The DNA for the CDR3 is TGTGCCAGTAGTATAGGACTGCGCGGCAATCAGCCCCAGCATTTT. Encoded protein: CASSIGLRGNQPQHF.

The CDR3 DNA follows: TGTGCCAGCTCACCCGGGACAGGATTGAACACTGAAGCTTTCTTT. This gives the protein CASSPGTGLNTEAFF. V and J are TRBV18 and TRBJ1-1; 8 positions match TRBD1. V trimming: 3 bases; J trimming: 0 bases; junction bases outside the gene matches: 3. Germline-derived CDR1 and CDR2 are KGHSH and LQKENI. The CDR3 spans 15 residues.

This chain joins TRBV11-1 and TRBJ1-6; 11 bases agree with TRBD1. This CDR3 contains 18 residues. The trim removed 2 bases at V and 7 bases at J, leaving 10 bases unmatched. Germline V lookup: CDR1 SGHAT, CDR2 FQDESV (reference sequence). CDR3 amino acids: CASSLSGQGASGNSPLHF. In DNA, the CDR3 is TGTGCCAGCAGCTTAAGCGGACAGGGGGCTTCAGGGAATTCACCCCTCCACTTT.

The chain recombines TRBV6-6 with TRBJ2-1; D unresolved. Trimming took off 3 bases at V and 0 bases at J, with 12 bases between the two ends. The germline V gene encodes CDR1 MNHNY and CDR2 SVGAGI (reference sequence). The CDR3 is 16 residues long. The CDR3 sequence: CASSYSSMSSYNEQFF. The CDR3 DNA reads TGTGCCAGCAGTTATTCTTCTATGAGCTCCTACAATGAGCAGTTCTTC.

This chain links TRBV19 with TRBJ2-1; D possibly corresponds to TRBD1 (5 bases). V lost 4 bases, J lost 3 bases, and 16 bases lay in between. This CDR3 is built from 16 residues. Germline V CDR1 and CDR2: LNHDA, SQIVND (reference sequence). The CDR3 region is CASSNPAQGYYNEQFF. In DNA form, the CDR3 reads TGTGCCAGTAGTAATCCCGCCCAGGGATACTACAATGAGCAGTTCTTC.

Points on this clone: At one end the junction does not follow the germline gene, possibly because of a read error. CDR3 DNA: TGTGCCAGCAGTTACGTCGGTGGAAGGAACGAGCGGTACTTC. This encodes CASSYVGGRNERYF. The V and J genes are TRBV6-5 and TRBJ2-7; D gene unclear. Germline V lookup: CDR1 MNHEY, CDR2 SVGAGI. This CDR3 spans 14 amino acids.

This chain joins TRBV27 and TRBJ1-5, with 7 bases fitting TRBD1. Looked up from germline, CDR1 is MNHEY and CDR2 is SMNVEV (reference sequence). This CDR3 has 14 amino acids. The junction had 8 bases not matched to a gene; V was cut back by 6 bases and J by 6 bases. Here the CDR3 DNA reads TGTGCCAGCAGCCTTACAGGGGATCGTCAGCCCCAGCATTTT. This translates into CASSLTGDRQPQHF.

The chain joins TRBV15 to TRBJ2-5, with D tentatively TRBD2 (6 bases). Looked up from germline, CDR1 is LNHNV and CDR2 is YYDKDF (reference sequence). There are 14 residues in the CDR3. V was pared by 3 bases and J by 5 bases, with 13 bases between. CDR3 region: CATSRQGLGETQYF. The CDR3 nucleotides read TGTGCCACCAGCAGGCAGGGACTTGGGGAGACCCAGTACTTC.

The J gene is TRBJ2-6, the V gene TRBV27; perhaps TRBD1 as D (6 bases). CDR3 length: 16 residues. The V gene's germline CDR1 is MNHEY and CDR2 SMNVEV (reference sequence). The germline V and J ends were trimmed by 4 bases and 0 bases, with 10 bases remaining between them. The CDR3 nucleotides are TGTGCCAGCAGTTCAAACAGGGTCTCTGGGGCCAACGTCCTGACTTTC. This sequence encodes CASSSNRVSGANVLTF.

This chain connects TRBV5-6 to TRBJ2-7, with 7 bases lining up with TRBD1. The trim removed 0 bases at V and 0 bases at J, leaving 9 bases unmatched. Germline CDR1 is SGHDT and CDR2 is YYEEEE. The CDR3 totals 17 residues. The CDR3 DNA sequence: TGTGCCAGCAGCTTGGAGTGGAACCGGGACAGCTCCTACGAGCAGTACTTC. As protein: CASSLEWNRDSSYEQYF. Complete variable domain (other parts from reference TRBV5-6 and TRBJ2-7): DAGVTQSPTHLIKTRGQQVTLRCSPKSGHDTVSWYQQALGQGPQFIFQYYEEEERQRGNFPDRFSGHQFPNYSSELNVNALLLGDSALYLCASSLEWNRDSSYEQYFGPGTRLTVT.

This chain links TRBV5-1 with TRBJ2-5, with 7 bases fitting TRBD1. The CDR3 consists of 13 residues. V lost 3 bases to trimming and J lost 5 bases; unmatched junction nucleotides: 4. The germline V gene has CDR1 SGHRS and CDR2 YFSETQ. CDR3 amino acids: CASSSHRGETQYF. The CDR3 coding sequence is TGCGCCAGCAGCTCACACAGGGGTGAGACCCAGTACTTC. Full variable domain (outside the CDR3, taken from reference TRBV5-1 and TRBJ2-5): KAGVTQTPRYLIKTRGQQVTLSCSPISGHRSVSWYQQTPGQGLQFLFEYFSETQRNKGNFPGRFSGRQFSNSRSEMNVSTLELGDSALYLCASSSHRGETQYFGPGTRLLVL.

The CDR3 region has the DNA TGCGCCAGCAGCCAAGATGTGGCGGGGGGACGCACAGATACGCAGTATTTT. Translating it yields CASSQDVAGGRTDTQYF. The chain carries TRBV4-3 and TRBJ2-3; 8 positions match TRBD2. The CDR3 covers 17 residues. J lost 1 base, V lost 0 bases, and 6 bases had no gene match. Germline assignment: CDR1 LGHNA and CDR2 YSLEER.

The chain uses TRBV6-1 and TRBJ1-2, with 8 bases aligning to TRBD1. Germline lookup yields CDR1 MNHNS and CDR2 SASEGT. The CDR3 consists of 15 residues. The ends lost 0 bases at V and 6 bases at J; junction bases unmatched: 6. The CDR3 DNA reads TGTGCCAGCAGTGAAGCTGCGACAGGGGAGGATGGCTACACCTTC. Encoded protein: CASSEAATGEDGYTF.

The J gene is TRBJ2-5, the V gene TRBV5-1; a possible D gene is TRBD2 (6 bases). Trimming took off 1 base at V and 3 bases at J, with 7 bases between the two ends. The germline gives CDR1 SGHRS, CDR2 YFSETQ. CDR3 length: 13 amino acids. CDR3 loop: CASSLTGEETQYF. CDR3 DNA sequence: TGCGCCAGCAGCTTGACGGGGGAAGAGACCCAGTACTTC.

This clone occurred once. V and J are TRBV7-9 and TRBJ2-5, with 7 bases lining up with TRBD1. V dropped 5 bases and J dropped 3; count of bases not matched to a gene: 12. This CDR3 is built from 16 residues. Germline values: CDR1 SEHNR, CDR2 FQNEAQ (reference sequence). CDR3 amino acids: CASSPILGTVEETQYF. CDR3 nucleotide sequence: TGTGCCAGCAGCCCAATATTAGGGACAGTAGAAGAGACCCAGTACTTC.

The chain has TRBV7-9 and TRBJ1-2; perhaps TRBD1 as D (5 bases). The V gene lost 3 bases and the J gene lost 3 bases, with 14 bases spanning the gap. CDR1 is SEHNR, CDR2 FQNEAQ, per germline (reference sequence). CDR3 length: 15 residues. In DNA form, the CDR3 reads TGTGCCAGCAGCTTGACAGTCCCAATCGACTATGGCTACACCTTC. Translating it yields CASSLTVPIDYGYTF.

The chain uses TRBV30 and TRBJ1-4; D remains unclear. Per germline, CDR1 GTSNPN and CDR2 SVGIG (reference sequence). The CDR3 contains 13 residues. V gave up 4 bases and J gave up 8 bases, with 14 bases separating them. CDR3 residues: CAWTPGSMEKLFF. The CDR3 nucleotides read TGTGCCTGGACCCCGGGTAGCATGGAAAAACTGTTTTTT.

CDR3 sequence: CASSPAGGSYNEQFF. CDR3 nucleotide sequence: TGTGCCAGCAGCCCAGCGGGGGGCTCATACAATGAGCAGTTCTTC. The rearrangement links TRBV7-8 to TRBJ2-1; 9 bases agree with TRBD2. J lost 4 bases, V lost 5 bases, and 6 bases had no gene match. The CDR3 has 15 amino acids. Germline CDR1 and CDR2: SGHVS and FQNEAQ. Variable domain in full (rest from reference TRBV7-8 and TRBJ2-1): GAGVSQSPRYKVAKRGQDVALRCDPISGHVSLFWYQQALGQGPEFLTYFQNEAQLDKSGLPSDRFFAERPEGSVSTLKIQRTQQEDSAVYLCASSPAGGSYNEQFFGPGTRLTVL.

This clone came up once. This sequence joins TRBV7-2 and TRBJ1-5, with 9 positions matching TRBD1. Germline V gene data show CDR1 as SGHTA and CDR2 as FQGNSA. Losses at the gene ends were 4 bases for V and 8 bases for J; bases not matched to a gene: 6. The CDR3 covers 14 residues. CDR3 DNA: TGTGCCAGCAGCTCGGGGACAGGGAAAAAGCCCCAGCATTTT. Its protein product is CASSSGTGKKPQHF.

The V call is TRBV11-2, the J call TRBJ1-5, with D unresolved. The germline CDR1 and CDR2 sequences are SGHAT and FQNNGV. Between the trimmed V and J ends, which lost 0 bases and 0 bases, there was a span of 9 bases. This CDR3 comprises 16 residues. DNA of the CDR3: TGTGCCAGCAGCTTAGACAGCGCTACTAGCAATCAGCCCCAGCATTTT. It specifies CASSLDSATSNQPQHF.

The rearrangement links TRBV20-1 to TRBJ2-1; the D gene is possibly TRBD1 (6 bases). This CDR3 has 11 residues. Trimming removed 6 bases from V and 10 bases from J, with 13 bases in between. Germline CDR1 reads DFQATT; CDR2 reads SNEGSKA (reference sequence). The chain's CDR3 is CSAQGTTEQFF. CDR3 in DNA: TGCAGTGCCCAGGGGACCACAGAGCAGTTCTTC.

The genes are TRBV5-6 and TRBJ1-6, with D maybe TRBD1 (6 bases). The CDR3 spans 15 residues. Deletions cut 2 bases from V and 4 bases from J, with 10 bases between. Germline assignment: CDR1 SGHDT and CDR2 YYEEEE. The CDR3 bases are TGTGCCAGCAGCTTCTTAGGACAGTATAATTCACCCCTCCACTTT. Amino acid sequence: CASSFLGQYNSPLHF. Full variable domain (outside the CDR3, taken from reference TRBV5-6 and TRBJ1-6): DAGVTQSPTHLIKTRGQQVTLRCSPKSGHDTVSWYQQALGQGPQFIFQYYEEEERQRGNFPDRFSGHQFPNYSSELNVNALLLGDSALYLCASSFLGQYNSPLHFGNGTRLTVT.

Worth noting for this clone: This sample includes further DNA sequences coding for the same CDR3. The V and J genes are TRBV5-4 and TRBJ2-7; D unresolved. Trimming shortened V by 0 bases and J by 3 bases, and 4 bases separated the two germline ends. The CDR3 length is 12 residues. Germline CDR1 reads SGHNT; CDR2 reads YYREEE (reference sequence). The DNA for the CDR3 is TGTGCCAGCAGCTTGGGAGGCTACGAGCAGTACTTC. Translating gives CASSLGGYEQYF.

The J gene is TRBJ2-5, the V gene TRBV5-1; 10 positions agree with TRBD1. The trim removed 2 bases at V and 4 bases at J, leaving 5 bases unmatched. Germline CDR1 and CDR2: SGHRS and YFSETQ. This CDR3 comprises 15 residues. DNA of the CDR3: TGCGCCAGCAGCTTCGGGACAGGGGAGGGAGAGACCCAGTACTTC. Translation gives CASSFGTGEGETQYF.

The J gene is TRBJ2-7, the V gene TRBV15; maybe TRBD2 (6 bases). Per the germline V gene, CDR1 is LNHNV and CDR2 is YYDKDF (reference sequence). CDR3 size: 15 residues. V shed 0 bases and J shed 3 bases, with 12 bases lying between them. CDR3 loop: CATSRDRGDYYEQYF. As DNA, the CDR3 is TGTGCCACCAGCAGAGATCGCGGGGATTACTACGAGCAGTACTTC.

This chain joins TRBV5-1 and TRBJ2-5; the D is unclear. V lost 0 bases and J 1 base, leaving 4 bases between the germline ends. The CDR3 contains 13 residues. Germline CDR1 and CDR2: SGHRS and YFSETQ. The CDR3 DNA is TGCGCCAGCAGCTTGGGCAGCCAAGAGACCCAGTACTTC. Encoded protein: CASSLGSQETQYF.

V gene TRBV9 combines with J gene TRBJ2-5; D perhaps matches TRBD2 (6 bases). This CDR3 region has 15 residues. The V gene's germline CDR1 is SGDLS and CDR2 YYNGEE. Between the trimmed V and J ends, which lost 0 bases and 1 base, there was a span of 10 bases. The chain's CDR3 is CASSVVGGSQETQYF. In DNA form, the CDR3 reads TGTGCCAGCAGCGTAGTCGGGGGAAGCCAAGAGACCCAGTACTTC.

The chain couples TRBV11-2 to TRBJ2-3; 12 nucleotides align to TRBD1. The V gene's germline CDR1 is SGHAT and CDR2 FQNNGV. The junction had 10 bases not matched to a gene; V was cut back by 5 bases and J by 10 bases. This CDR3 spans 15 amino acids. Here the CDR3 reads CASSPQGTGGFAQYF. The CDR3 coding sequence is TGTGCCAGCAGCCCCCAAGGGACAGGGGGCTTCGCGCAGTATTTT.